These T cell receptor beta chains were read from a single sample in a study of vaccination and CD4 T cells after COVID-19. Their antigens are not known. Each CDR3 protein gets one entry after TCRdb re-called the PCR reads with MiXCR. The sample contains more than 20,000 distinct CDR3 sequences, 35% to 50% of which appear only once. The source was CD4+ T cells from blood, cultured in vitro, collected about 7 months after SARS-CoV-2 vaccination. The receptors were gathered from a human donor who had recovered from COVID-19. Each CDR3 is given with its conserved first and last residue. Each record gives: V gene, D gene, J gene, clone size, CDR3 DNA, CDR3 protein. The D gene is left open where the match is weak. Some rows have no size entry. The others give once, few or many, or a class for an expanded clone.

>TRBV11-2|.|TRBJ1-2|.
TGTGCCAGCAGCGAAACAGCCGATGGCTACACCTTC
CASSETADGYTF
>TRBV6-1|.|TRBJ2-7|.
TGTGCCAGCAAGGGGGGCCGGGACAACTCCTACGAGCAGTACTTC
CASKGGRDNSYEQYF
>TRBV7-9|TRBD2|TRBJ2-5|.
TGTGCCAGCAGCCCCTCGGGACTAGCGGGACAAGAGACCCAGTACTTC
CASSPSGLAGQETQYF
>TRBV10-3|.|TRBJ1-2|.
TGTGCCATCAGTGGGCGGGGCCCTGAGTATGGCTACACCTTC
CAISGRGPEYGYTF
>TRBV29-1|TRBD2|TRBJ2-5|.
TGCAGCGTAAGACTAGCGGGACAAGAGACCCAGTACTTC
CSVRLAGQETQYF
>TRBV27|.|TRBJ1-6|.
TGTGCCAGCAGTTTAACTTCAGGGGTTGTTTCACCCCTCCACTTT
CASSLTSGVVSPLHF
>TRBV7-3|.|TRBJ2-1|.
TGTGCCAGCAGCAGAAGCCAGGGTGTAGCCGAGCAGTTCTTC
CASSRSQGVAEQFF
>TRBV28|TRBD1|TRBJ1-5|few
TGTGCCAGCAGTTTAACAGGGGGGTACAATCAGCCCCAGCATTTT
CASSLTGGYNQPQHF
>TRBV19|.|TRBJ2-5|once
TGTGCCAGTAGTATAAGTCAGGCCACTGAGACCCAGTACTTC
CASSISQATETQYF
>TRBV10-3|TRBD1|TRBJ2-1|.
TGTGCCATCAGTGACAGGACAGGGTCCTACAATGAGCAGTTCTTC
CAISDRTGSYNEQFF
>TRBV6-5|.|TRBJ2-5|few
TGTGCCAGCAGTTATTTCGTAGGGATTAAGCTGGAGACCCAGTACTTC
CASSYFVGIKLETQYF
>TRBV10-3|TRBD2|TRBJ2-7|.
TGTGCCATCAGTGGACTTCTAGCGGGAGGTTCCTACGAGCAGTACTTC
CAISGLLAGGSYEQYF
>TRBV28|TRBD1|TRBJ2-5|.
TGTGCCAGCAGCCCCGGTCACCTTGCGGACAGGCGGGAGACCCAGTACTTC
CASSPGHLADRRETQYF
>TRBV6-2/TRBV6-3|.|TRBJ2-1|.
TGTGCCAGCAGCGAGTGGCGCGTTGAGCAGTTCTTC
CASSEWRVEQFF
>TRBV24-1|.|TRBJ1-1|few
TGTGCCACCAGTGCAGGGAACACTGAAGCTTTCTTT
CATSAGNTEAFF
>TRBV2|.|TRBJ2-5|few
TGTGCCAGTCTAGGGAGCGAGACCCAGTACTTC
CASLGSETQYF
>TRBV4-2|TRBD1|TRBJ1-1|.
TGTGCCAGCAGCCAGGACAGGACAGACGCGAACACTGAAGCTTTCTTT
CASSQDRTDANTEAFF
>TRBV25-1|TRBD2|TRBJ2-5|.
TGTGCCAGCAGTGAAAGCGGGAGCCAAGAGACCCAGTACTTC
CASSESGSQETQYF
>TRBV7-9|.|TRBJ2-5|.
TGTGCCAGCAGCTTAGCGGTCAGGACGAAAGAGACCCAGTACTTC
CASSLAVRTKETQYF
>TRBV11-3|TRBD1|TRBJ2-3|.
TGTGCCAGCAGCCCCGGGACAGGGAACACAGATACGCAGTATTTT
CASSPGTGNTDTQYF
>TRBV10-3|.|TRBJ2-7|.
TGTGCCATCAGAGGGGGACTGCAGAGCTCCTACGAGCAGTACTTC
CAIRGGLQSSYEQYF
>TRBV12-3/TRBV12-4|.|TRBJ1-5|.
TGTACCAGCAGTTTCCAGGGGAATCAGCCCCAGCATTTT
CTSSFQGNQPQHF
>TRBV6-1|.|TRBJ2-5|.
TGTGCCAGCAGTCCGCGGGCCCTCCAAGTAGGAGAGACCCAGTACTTC
CASSPRALQVGETQYF
>TRBV7-2|.|TRBJ1-5|.
TGTGCCAGCAGCTCCCGGGGGGGAGGAATGGGTCAGCCCCAGCATTTT
CASSSRGGGMGQPQHF
>TRBV19|.|TRBJ2-5|.
TGTGCCAGTAGTCGGGCGGCCAGGCAAGAGACCCAGTACTTC
CASSRAARQETQYF
>TRBV7-3|.|TRBJ2-2|few
TGTGCCAGCAGGCTGACTGCCACCGGGGAGCTGTTTTTT
CASRLTATGELFF
>TRBV20-1|.|TRBJ1-6|.
TGCAGTGGCCAGGAAAACTCCCATAATTCACCCCTCCACTTT
CSGQENSHNSPLHF
>TRBV6-1|TRBD1|TRBJ2-7|.
TGTGCCAGCAGTGACCCCTTCGGACAGGGACACTACGAGCAGTACTTC
CASSDPFGQGHYEQYF
>TRBV28|.|TRBJ2-5|.
TGTGCCAGCAGTTCATCAAGAGACCTACAGACCCAGTACTTC
CASSSSRDLQTQYF
>TRBV20-1|TRBD1|TRBJ1-2|.
TGCAGTGCTAGAGCCCGAACAGGGGAACGCTATGGCCACACCTTC
CSARARTGERYGHTF
>TRBV20-1|TRBD2|TRBJ2-1|.
TGCAGTGCTAGAGATGGGGGACTAGCGGGAGGCTTTTTTCACGTTGAGCAGTTCTTC
CSARDGGLAGGFFHVEQFF
>TRBV20-1|TRBD1|TRBJ2-3|.
TGCAGTGCTAGGGGACAGGTCGCAGATACGCAGTATTTT
CSARGQVADTQYF
>TRBV7-3|TRBD1|TRBJ1-2|.
TGTGCCAGCAGCCCAGGAGGGACAGGCAAAAAAGGCTACACCTTC
CASSPGGTGKKGYTF
>TRBV15|.|TRBJ1-5|.
TGTGCCACCAGCAGATCGGACAAGTGGGTCGATCAGCCCCAGCATTTT
CATSRSDKWVDQPQHF
>TRBV7-8|TRBD1|TRBJ1-1|.
TGTGCCAGCAGCTTAGGAGGGACAGGGCTGGACACTGAAGCTTTCTTT
CASSLGGTGLDTEAFF
>TRBV7-9|TRBD1|TRBJ1-2|once
TGTGCCACCAGGGGGACAGCGGCTAACTATGACTACACCTTC
CATRGTAANYDYTF
>TRBV4-1|.|TRBJ1-6|few
TGCGCCAGCAGCCAAGGGATCTGGCCCCTCCACTTT
CASSQGIWPLHF
>TRBV6-5|TRBD1|TRBJ1-2|.
TGTGCCAGCAGTTACCCTCTTGACAGGGGCTATGGCTACACCTTC
CASSYPLDRGYGYTF
>TRBV20-1|.|TRBJ2-1|few
TGCAGTGCTAGAGATCGGGACGGTCATGATGAGCAGTTCTTC
CSARDRDGHDEQFF
>TRBV6-2/TRBV6-3|.|TRBJ2-7|.
TGTGCCAGCAGTTACCTAATGACAGGCGGCAGCGAGCAGTACTTC
CASSYLMTGGSEQYF
>TRBV20-1|.|TRBJ1-1|.
TGCAGTGCTAGTTTCTCGGGGCTCAGAACTGAAGCTTTCTTT
CSASFSGLRTEAFF